This entry describes one TCR beta chain. This clone was observed a single time. What antigen it recognizes has not been identified. Base-call qualities are not available, and no considerably larger clone is one nucleotide away. The donors were healthy, HIV-negative adults who had no recently reported acute infections or vaccinations. Every donor was a Caucasian adult living in Nashville, Tennessee, USA. CD4+ T cells were enriched through magnetic negative selection, after which naive cells were positively selected on CD45RA and the remaining negative fraction served as the memory subset. Blood was obtained by leukapheresis, after which PBMCs were separated by Ficoll-Histopaque density gradient centrifugation and cryopreserved in liquid nitrogen vapor phase. Analytical flow cytometry was used to check the purity and quantity of every magnetically sorted T cell population. Each sorted fraction had its genomic DNA isolated and then quantified by UV absorbance on a Nanodrop 2000c.

CDR3 length: 19 amino acids, cysteine to phenylalanine. Just CDR3 DNA is preserved here, 57 bases in frame from base 1. V lost 3 bases and J lost 0 bases, and the count of bases not matched to a germline gene is 14. Looking up the germline V gene yields CDR1 SNHLY and CDR2 FYNNEI. Using the deep immunoSEQ assay, TCR CDR3 regions were amplified from genomic DNA by multiplex PCR. Extracted genomic DNA from each cell subset was spread evenly across all wells of several immunoSEQ 96-well plates, with each plate serving as a replicate. For sorted subsets, about 220 ng of genomic DNA, equivalent to around 29,000 T cell genomes, went into each replicate PCR. The purified libraries were quantified using a Qubit 3.0 fluorometer, sized with a Bioanalyzer 2100, and then quantified again using the KAPA Library Quantification kit. A separate single-read 150-cycle Illumina NextSeq 550 flow cell was used to sequence each immunoSEQ 96-well plate. Under the source paper's analysis protocol: Because the immunoSEQ output held only junctional sequences and lacked quality scores, the filtering could not match the filtering applied to full-length reads. Sequences were annotated with PyIR, a Python wrapper for IgBLAST v1.9, using IMGT germline references to assign V/J genes and CDR3. Any read was removed if the V/J assignment was weak (E-value above 1e-6), the CDR3 was missing, or the read contained stop codons, out-of-frame junctions, or ambiguous translated residues. V3J clonotypes were defined by identical inferred V gene, J gene, and CDR3 amino acid sequence. Percentage overlap between repertoires was calculated by dividing the number of shared unique clonotypes by the size of the smaller repertoire. Richness of each repertoire was evaluated using RTK rarefaction, the Chao1 estimator, and Recon v2.1 estimates of unobserved clonotypes. For all TCRbeta clonotypes obtained by the gDNA method from four donors, generation probabilities were computed with OLGA. TCRdb holds this immuneACCESS table with in-frame rearrangements only. Some clones are missing; in checked studies, unresolved V genes explain under half, and the rest has no known cause. Clonal size and the V and J genes are those of that table, whereas D and trimming came from the DNA. This sample comprises 2 million to 2.5 million clones, under 97% of them detected only once. The ten largest account for more than 0.1% of the sample.

The sample is drawn from a study of shared clonotypes between healthy human individuals (dated by TCRdb to 2018 to 2021). Regarding the complete study: The cohort comprised two women and a few men aged 18 to 49 years. Libraries were prepared and TCR repertoires were sequenced by different laboratories using diverse techniques, in order to increase sequencing depth and limit assay-specific biases. For each donor, three plates each were used for CD4 naive and CD4 memory, two plates were used for CD8 naive, and one plate was used for CD8 memory. Per donor, leukapheresis produced somewhere between about 0.85 and 10 billion PBMCs. Blood TCR repertoires of four to six healthy adults were deeply sequenced to estimate repertoire size and the extent of clonotype sharing between individuals. The paper as a whole reports these results and caveats: Larger estimated clonotype richness was generally found for naive subsets than for memory subsets. About 5% of naive CD4, 3.5% of naive CD8, approximately 2.2% of memory CD4, and approximately 0.4% of memory CD8 clonotypes were shared across four donors. Rarefaction of sorted-subset datasets indicated incomplete sequencing despite the large sequencing depth. Sampling was restricted to blood, and TCR repertoires in tissue are likely to differ from TCR repertoires in blood. Based on pairwise subsampling, the degree of clonotype sharing among donors was expected to be affected by sequencing depth. Because the study included only a small number of donors, the genetic and exposure-history diversity represented was limited. Clonotypes shared by all four sorted-subset donors showed higher generation probabilities than non-shared clonotypes.

Sequences were obtained from naive CD4+ T cells sorted from blood. The sample's cell subset or site label, decoded: CD45RA+ positively selected. The TCR sequence derives from a man in his late teens or twenties in good health. The chain links TRBV2 with TRBJ1-1; the central 9 bases match TRBD1. The nucleotide sequence reads as follows: TGTGCCAGCAGTGAGACCGGGACAGGGTTTTTCGCGATGAACACTGAAGCTTTCTTT. Translation gives CASSETGTGFFAMNTEAFF.